One sample yielded the 13 T cell receptor beta chains listed below, sequenced in a study of shared clonotypes between healthy human individuals (dated by TCRdb to about 2020). The library was obtained by the immunoSEQ multiplex PCR assay. Drawn from immuneACCESS, this table holds only the in-frame rearrangements with V and J called that TCRdb kept. Clones are partly lost; checked studies trace under half to an unresolved V gene and leave the rest unexplained. Across this sample there are 700,000 or so clones, with about two thirds seen only once. Approximately 2% of the sample is held by the ten biggest clonotypes. The sample consisted of memory CD4+ T cells sorted from blood. Sample cell subset or site, as interpreted from the label and publication: CD45RA-negative fraction. Receptors were obtained from a woman in her twenties or thirties in good health.

This clone was seen a few times. The chain uses TRBV29-1 and TRBJ1-2; D unresolved. The germline gives CDR1 SQVTM, CDR2 ANQGSEA. V lost 3 bases and J lost 4, with 12 bases in between. The CDR3 contains 13 residues. The CDR3 DNA follows: TGCAGCGTTGAGGCGGGAATCCGCTATGGCTACACCTTC. Its translation is CSVEAGIRYGYTF.

This clone was detected once. This chain uses TRBV15 with TRBJ2-7; weak D call: TRBD1 (5 bases). The V gene's germline CDR1 is LNHNV and CDR2 YYDKDF (reference sequence). The CDR3 sequence is 16 residues long. V lost 0 bases and J 0 bases, leaving 12 bases between the germline ends. The CDR3 coding sequence is TGTGCCACCAGCAGAGATCTTGCAGGGCACTCCTACGAGCAGTACTTC. It translates to CATSRDLAGHSYEQYF.

The chain couples TRBV29-1 to TRBJ2-5; D is undetermined. The tail of the sequence fits TRBJ2-7 better, so the J call may be wrong. Per the germline V gene, CDR1 is SQVTM and CDR2 is ANQGSEA. This CDR3 is built from 12 residues. The CDR3: CSVAKDSYEQYF. CDR3 bases: TGCAGCGTGGCCAAAGACTCCTACGAGCAGTACTTC.

The J gene is TRBJ2-7, the V gene TRBV11-2; 8 nucleotides agree with TRBD2. The junction had 8 bases not matched to a gene; V was cut back by 3 bases and J by 4 bases. CDR1 and CDR2 (germline): SGHAT, FQNNGV. This CDR3 has 15 amino acids. The chain's CDR3 is CASSFRTAGAYEQYF. The CDR3 region has the DNA TGTGCCAGCAGCTTCCGGACAGCGGGGGCTTACGAGCAGTACTTC.

V gene TRBV5-5 combines with J gene TRBJ1-1; no firm D call. This CDR3 region has 12 residues. Trimming cost V 7 bases and J 5 bases, with 12 bases left between them. Germline CDR1 reads SGHKS; CDR2 reads YYEKEE (reference sequence). This CDR3 is CASLDPGTEAFF. CDR3 coding DNA: TGTGCCAGCTTAGACCCGGGAACTGAAGCTTTCTTT.

This clone has ten or more counts. The CDR3 bases are TGTGCCAGCAGCTTGAAAACAGGGAATGAGCAGTTCTTC. It translates to CASSLKTGNEQFF. This chain links TRBV5-4 with TRBJ2-1, with D possibly being TRBD1 (6 bases). V lost 1 base, J lost 7 bases, and 9 bases lay in between. The CDR3 loop spans 13 amino acids. From germline, CDR1 is SGHNT and CDR2 YYREEE (reference sequence).

V and J are TRBV27 and TRBJ2-7; possible D gene TRBD2, 5 bases. CDR1 MNHEY and CDR2 SMNVEV come from the germline V gene (reference sequence). Trimming stripped 3 bases from V and 1 base from J, with 13 bases between. The CDR3 loop spans 15 amino acids. The CDR3 here is CASSLRGPFSYEQYF. CDR3 coding DNA: TGTGCCAGCAGTTTGCGAGGGCCATTTTCCTACGAGCAGTACTTC.

This clone was seen a single time. CDR3 region: CASGLQRERRGETQYF. CDR3 bases: TGTGCTAGTGGTTTGCAGCGGGAGCGTCGGGGGGAGACCCAGTACTTC. The gene calls are TRBV12-5 and TRBJ2-5, with 8 bases identical to TRBD2. Trimming at V came to 2 bases and at J to 5 bases, leaving 10 bases not matched to a gene. Germline V gives CDR1 LGHNT, CDR2 FRNRAP. There are 16 residues in the CDR3. The full variable domain, completed using reference TRBV12-5 and TRBJ2-5, is DARVTQTPRHKVTEMGQEVTMRCQPILGHNTVFWYRQTMMQGLELLAYFRNRAPLDDSGMPKDRFSAEMPDATLATLKIQPSEPRDSAVYFCASGLQRERRGETQYFGPGTRLLVL.

The chain couples TRBV2 to TRBJ1-3; 7 bases align to TRBD1. The CDR3 extends over 13 amino acids. Germline CDR1 reads SNHLY; CDR2 reads FYNNEI. Losses at the gene ends were 11 bases for V and 4 bases for J; bases not matched to a gene: 8. The CDR3 loop is CAGKGALGNTIYF. The CDR3 coding sequence is TGTGCCGGAAAGGGGGCACTCGGAAACACCATATATTTT.

V is TRBV7-8 and J is TRBJ1-5; 7 nucleotides agree with TRBD1. Germline CDR1 SGHVS, CDR2 FQNEAQ. This CDR3 contains 16 residues. Losses at the gene ends were 4 bases for V and 3 bases for J; bases not matched to a gene: 9. The CDR3 loop is CASSSIPGQINQPQHF. In DNA form, the CDR3 reads TGTGCCAGCAGCTCTATCCCGGGACAGATCAATCAGCCCCAGCATTTT.

Only a few counts were recorded for this clone. This sequence joins TRBV5-1 and TRBJ2-2; D possibly corresponds to TRBD2 (6 bases). Germline CDR1 SGHRS, CDR2 YFSETQ. Trimming left V 0 bases short and J 10 bases short, with 13 bases between. The CDR3 consists of 14 residues. CDR3 in amino acids: CASSLDPGEVELFF. The CDR3 DNA follows: TGCGCCAGCAGCTTGGATCCTGGGGAGGTGGAGCTGTTTTTT.

This chain links TRBV27 with TRBJ2-7; tentatively, D is TRBD2 (5 bases). CDR3 length: 14 residues. With 8 bases removed from V and 3 bases from J, the gap between germline ends came to 17 bases. CDR1 MNHEY and CDR2 SMNVEV come from the germline V gene (reference sequence). The CDR3 protein is CASRSEPWSYEQYF. Here the CDR3 DNA reads TGTGCCAGCCGTAGCGAGCCCTGGAGCTACGAGCAGTACTTC.

This chain links TRBV11-2 with TRBJ1-2; no definite D call. This CDR3 is 13 amino acids long. With 4 bases removed from V and 4 bases from J, the gap between germline ends came to 10 bases. The germline gives CDR1 SGHAT, CDR2 FQNNGV. The CDR3 DNA sequence: TGTGCCAGCAGCTATGCGACAATCTATGGCTACACCTTC. Its protein product is CASSYATIYGYTF.